This T cell receptor beta chain is from a study of blood T cells in healthy people across ages. The CDR3 consists of 11 residues. Between the trimmed V and J ends, which lost 7 bases and 5 bases, there was a span of 7 bases. PCR was performed a second time for 7 to 11 cycles using a sample-barcoded 5' primer and a J-beta primer mix. TCRdb reanalysed the 5' RACE reads using MiXCR and keeps one entry per CDR3 protein. Counted here are some 920,000 distinct CDR3 sequences, about 53% occurring once; the ten biggest clones make up about 21%. The rearrangement joins TRBV12-3 or TRBV12-4 to TRBJ2-3, with D unresolved. This sequence originates from a woman aged 55-69 years in good health. Material: blood. DNA for the CDR3: TGTGCCAGCACCAGGCGAGATACGCAGTATTTT. Protein sequence: CASTRRDTQYF.